This is a list of T cell receptor beta chains from one sample in a study of identical twins. MiXCR was run by TCRdb on the 5' RACE reads, yielding one entry per CDR3 protein. The sample shows around 100,000 distinct CDR3 sequences, 5.9% of them seen only once. Sequenced input: memory T cells sorted from blood. The receptors were sampled from a woman aged 50 to 60 in good health. The CDR3 runs from the conserved cysteine through the conserved F or W. Each record gives: CDR3 protein, CDR3 DNA, J gene, clone size, V gene, D gene. A D gene is named only where the DNA matches it firmly. Size is stated for part of the rows, as once, few or many counts, or as a class when the clone is expanded.

CASSEGSGPLDTDTQYF | TGTGCCAGCAGTGAGGGGAGCGGCCCCTTGGACACAGATACGCAGTATTTT | TRBJ2-3 | many | TRBV6-4 | NA
CASSPEPNYGYTF | TGTGCCAGCAGCCCGGAGCCTAACTATGGCTACACCTTC | TRBJ1-2 | few | TRBV5-5 | NA
CASSLQLKSGGSEQFF | TGCGCCAGCAGCTTACAGCTCAAATCAGGGGGTAGTGAGCAGTTCTTC | TRBJ2-1 | many | TRBV5-1 | TRBD1
CASSTADRVHGELFF | TGTGCCAGCAGCACAGCCGACAGGGTCCACGGGGAGCTGTTTTTT | TRBJ2-2 | many | TRBV13 | TRBD1
CASSKKGGADSYNEQFF | TGTGCCAGCAGCAAAAAGGGGGGGGCCGACTCCTACAATGAGCAGTTCTTC | TRBJ2-1 | many | TRBV3-1 | NA
CAPTWENIQYF | TGTGCCCCCACATGGGAGAACATTCAGTACTTC | TRBJ2-4 | few | TRBV19 | NA
CASSQGPTSTDTQYF | TGTGCCAGCAGCCAAGGTCCGACAAGCACAGATACGCAGTATTTT | TRBJ2-3 | few | TRBV3-1 | NA
CASSFSGLAGNPNEQFF | TGTGCCAGCAGTTTTAGTGGACTAGCGGGAAACCCTAATGAGCAGTTCTTC | TRBJ2-1 | NA | TRBV27 | TRBD2
CSVPLAGTTDTQYF | TGCAGCGTTCCGCTAGCGGGAACCACAGATACGCAGTATTTT | TRBJ2-3 | many | TRBV29-1 | TRBD2
CASSFSGWEGYTF | TGTGCCAGCAGTTTTTCAGGGTGGGAAGGCTACACCTTC | TRBJ1-2 | many | TRBV12-3/TRBV12-4 | NA
CASSLGIRGELFF | TGTGCCAGCAGCTTAGGGATTCGCGGGGAGCTGTTTTTT | TRBJ2-2 | many | TRBV7-8 | NA
CSARGTGVGSLLADTQYF | TGCAGTGCTAGGGGGACAGGGGTTGGTAGTCTCTTGGCAGATACGCAGTATTTT | TRBJ2-3 | many | TRBV20-1 | TRBD1
CASSDGGPGGETQYF | TGCGCCAGCAGTGATGGAGGGCCCGGAGGTGAGACCCAGTACTTC | TRBJ2-5 | few | TRBV10-1 | NA
CSARVMGTLRNTEAFF | TGCAGTGCTAGAGTGATGGGGACTCTGAGGAACACTGAAGCTTTCTTT | TRBJ1-1 | NA | TRBV20-1 | NA
CASSASGPRETQYF | TGTGCCAGCAGTGCTTCGGGACCCCGAGAGACCCAGTACTTC | TRBJ2-5 | many | TRBV2 | NA
CASSESLKHMGGYGYTF | TGTGCCAGCAGCGAGAGTCTTAAACACATGGGTGGCTATGGCTACACCTTC | TRBJ1-2 | few | TRBV11-3 | NA
CASRISANTEAFF | TGCGCCAGCAGGATATCAGCGAACACTGAAGCTTTCTTT | TRBJ1-1 | many | TRBV5-1 | NA
CASRPSGRVAGSYNEQFF | TGCGCCAGCAGGCCTAGCGGGAGAGTTGCGGGCTCCTACAATGAGCAGTTCTTC | TRBJ2-1 | many | TRBV5-1 | TRBD2
CSADRGGTGELFF | TGCAGCGCCGACAGGGGGGGCACCGGGGAGCTGTTTTTT | TRBJ2-2 | many | TRBV29-1 | TRBD1
CASSTGQGAGELFF | TGTGCCAGCAGCACGGGACAGGGGGCAGGGGAGCTGTTTTTT | TRBJ2-2 | few | TRBV28 | TRBD1
CASSLSSGRKIEQFF | TGTGCCAGCAGCCTGTCTAGCGGGAGGAAAATTGAGCAGTTCTTC | TRBJ2-1 | few | TRBV6-6 | TRBD2
CSVRSGTGLTGELFF | TGCAGCGTCAGATCCGGGACAGGGTTAACCGGGGAGCTGTTTTTT | TRBJ2-2 | many | TRBV29-1 | TRBD1
CASSNPGLAGITQYF | TGTGCCAGCAGCAATCCGGGACTAGCGGGAATTACGCAGTATTTT | TRBJ2-3 | few | TRBV2 | TRBD2
CASSGGLAVTDTQYF | TGTGCCAGCAGCGGGGGACTAGCGGTCACAGATACGCAGTATTTT | TRBJ2-3 | many | TRBV9 | TRBD2
CASSMGLAGAGELFF | TGTGCCAGCAGCATGGGACTAGCGGGCGCCGGGGAGCTGTTTTTT | TRBJ2-2 | NA | TRBV11-2 | TRBD2
CASSQPGGSGNTIYF | TGCGCCAGCAGCCAACCGGGGGGAAGTGGAAACACCATATATTTT | TRBJ1-3 | many | TRBV4-1 | NA
CASSLRGQGYNEQFF | TGTGCCAGCAGCTTAAGGGGACAGGGCTACAATGAGCAGTTCTTC | TRBJ2-1 | many | TRBV7-8 | TRBD1